This TCR beta chain was retrieved from a study of blood T cell repertoires in COVID-19. Libraries were prepared by immunoSEQ multiplex PCR; TCRdb keeps only in-frame clonotypes and omits some of them. The sample has 250,000 to 350,000 clones, roughly 87% seen once. Germline CDR1 is SGHRS and CDR2 is YFSETQ. There are 13 residues in the CDR3. With 4 bases removed from V and 8 bases from J, the gap between germline ends came to 15 bases. Residents of 24 US areas, aged about 18 to 100 years, made up the participants. The sequence was collected from a woman aged 25 to 39 who had recovered from COVID-19. The rearrangement uses TRBV5-1 and TRBJ1-1; perhaps TRBD1 as D (5 bases). The sequenced sample consisted of PBMCs or T cells enriched from blood (not recorded which). The CDR3 sequence is CASSRPPDSEAFF. The CDR3 region has the DNA TGCGCCAGCAGCCGCCCCCCCGACAGCGAAGCTTTCTTT.